This T cell receptor beta chain is drawn from a study of tumor-infiltrating lymphocytes in glioblastoma multiforme. TCR beta libraries were built from RNA through three nested multiplex PCR rounds using modified ARM-PCR. TCRdb reanalysed the multiplex PCR reads using MiXCR and keeps one entry per CDR3 protein. Among 12,000 to 15,000 distinct CDR3 sequences listed, about 69% were seen once. Concerning this clonotype itself: Its specificity is unknown.

Whole-study results and caveats: TCR plus mutation findings rest on a single glioblastoma patient.

The sequence came from a male donor with glioblastoma. Sequencing was carried out using brain tumor tissue.

For the CDR3, the DNA is TGTGCCAGCAGCCTCTCTGGAGGAGCACCGAGCTCCTACGAGCAGTACTTC. This sequence encodes CASSLSGGAPSSYEQYF. The chain links TRBV11-2 to TRBJ2-7; a weak D match, TRBD2 (5 bases). The CDR3 runs to 17 residues. The V gene's germline CDR1 is SGHAT and CDR2 FQNNGV. V dropped 5 bases and J dropped 0 bases, with 20 bases sitting between them.